This TCR beta chain appears in the sequencing data of a study of cytomegalovirus exposure and HLA in healthy donors. The PCR employed 60 Vbeta primers together with 13 Jbeta primers. Authors' methods: A follow-up analysis tallied about 88 million unique TCR beta chains, roughly 9.9 million shared. Data came from immunoSEQ multiplex PCR; TCRdb stores just in-frame clones and leaves some out. The D gene and trimming were derived from the DNA, and the V and J assignments and clone size from that table. The sample yields about 150,000 clones, roughly 85% seen once. V was clipped by 3 bases and J by 6 bases, with 11 bases between them. The CDR3 has 14 amino acids. The V gene's germline CDR1 is KGHSH and CDR2 LQKENI. The study's findings and limits: CMV serostatus was the sole immune exposure information available. A prior analysis recorded that most TCR beta V segments were productive about 90% or about 30% of the time. Cytomegalovirus-associated TCR beta chains were listed, numbering under 200.

Comment on this clone: What it binds is unknown.

This chain links TRBV18 with TRBJ2-2; D might be TRBD1 (6 bases). Sequenced material: PBMCs. The clonotype originates from a young woman in good health and CMV-seronegative. DNA for the CDR3: TGTGCCAGCTCACCCGCCGGGACATCCGGGGAGCTGTTTTTT. It encodes CASSPAGTSGELFF.